A single sample is the source of the 30 T cell receptor beta chains below, sequenced in a study of shared clonotypes between healthy human individuals. The naive CD8 population came from CD45RO-negative cells selected for CCR7, without terminally differentiated effector memory CD45RA+ cells. Libraries were prepared by immunoSEQ multiplex PCR; TCRdb keeps only in-frame clonotypes and omits some of them. The table lists just over 2,000,000 clones, about 95% of them singletons. Material: naive CD8+ T cells sorted from blood. These receptors were obtained from a man between 18 and 29 years old in good health.

The genes are TRBV27 and TRBJ2-3; 13 bases are shared with TRBD2. In germline, CDR1 is MNHEY, CDR2 SMNVEV (reference sequence). The V gene end was trimmed by 8 bases and the J gene end by 6 bases; junction bases not matched to a gene: 8. The length of the CDR3 is 15 residues. The CDR3 nucleotides read TGTGCCAGCGATCAGACTAGCGGGAGGATCGATACGCAGTATTTT. This sequence encodes CASDQTSGRIDTQYF.

The genes are TRBV4-3 and TRBJ2-1, with D perhaps matching TRBD1 or TRBD2 (5 bases each). Germline CDR1 LGHNA, CDR2 YSLEER. The V and J ends lost 0 bases and 9 bases respectively, with 9 bases between them. This CDR3 region has 13 residues. CDR3: CASSQDGTGEQFF. CDR3 coding DNA: TGCGCCAGCAGCCAAGATGGGACGGGTGAGCAGTTCTTC.

V is TRBV5-4 and J is TRBJ1-1; 8 nucleotides align to TRBD1. CDR1 and CDR2 from the germline V gene are SGHNT and YYREEE (reference sequence). The V and J ends lost 4 bases and 6 bases, in that order; junction bases with no gene match: 5. The CDR3 is 13 residues long. Here the CDR3 reads CASSPWDRPEAFF. As DNA, the CDR3 is TGTGCCAGCAGCCCATGGGACAGGCCTGAAGCTTTCTTT.

This clone was picked up a small number of times. This sample includes further DNA sequences coding for the same CDR3. The chain recombines TRBV7-9 with TRBJ1-3; D call uncertain. The V gene lost 1 base and the J gene lost 3 bases, with 4 bases spanning the gap. Per the germline V gene, CDR1 is SEHNR and CDR2 is FQNEAQ (reference sequence). This CDR3 has 13 amino acids. As DNA, the CDR3 is TGTGCCAGCAGCTTAGTTGGTGGAAACACCATATATTTT. Its translation is CASSLVGGNTIYF.

The V gene is TRBV5-1, the J gene TRBJ2-5, with a tentative D call TRBD1 (6 bases). Germline V gene data show CDR1 as SGHRS and CDR2 as YFSETQ. The V end was cut by 3 bases, the J end by 2 bases, with 14 bases between. The CDR3 sequence is 15 residues long. The CDR3 region is CASSSDSLLQETQYF. The CDR3 DNA sequence: TGCGCCAGCAGCTCGGACAGTCTCCTACAAGAGACCCAGTACTTC.

The chain combines TRBV7-9 with TRBJ2-3; D is perhaps TRBD2 (6 bases). CDR3 size: 15 residues. CDR1 and CDR2 from the germline V gene are SEHNR and FQNEAQ (reference sequence). Between the trimmed V and J ends, which lost 1 base and 6 bases, there was a span of 14 bases. CDR3 in amino acids: CASSLDLLASDTQYF. The DNA for the CDR3 is TGTGCCAGCAGCTTAGATTTACTAGCATCGGATACGCAGTATTTT.

DNA for the CDR3: TGCGCCAGCAGCCTCCTCGGGGGGTACAATGAGCAGTTCTTC. This translates into CASSLLGGYNEQFF. This chain joins TRBV4-1 and TRBJ2-1; 7 nucleotides line up with TRBD2. Germline lookup yields CDR1 MGHRA and CDR2 YSYEKL. Trimming removed 4 bases from V and 4 bases from J; junction bases left unmatched: 4. The CDR3 runs to 14 residues.

V usage is TRBV5-6 and J usage is TRBJ1-1, with D maybe TRBD1 (5 bases). The ends were cut back, 3 bases at V and 7 bases at J, with 16 bases in the middle. CDR1 and CDR2 (germline): SGHDT, YYEEEE. The CDR3 sequence is 14 residues long. CDR3 DNA sequence: TGTGCCAGCAGCTGGGCCTCTGGGGGAGGTGAAGCTTTCTTT. It codes for CASSWASGGGEAFF.

This clone was counted once. The V gene is TRBV25-1, the J gene TRBJ2-7, with 8 bases fitting TRBD2. The trim removed 10 bases at V and 0 bases at J, leaving 5 bases unmatched. The CDR3 consists of 13 residues. Germline CDR1 is MGHDK and CDR2 is SYGVNS. Here the CDR3 reads CATSTSGSYEQYF. Written as DNA, the CDR3 is TGTGCCACGTCAACTAGCGGCTCCTACGAGCAGTACTTC.

The gene calls are TRBV9 and TRBJ2-1; 11 nucleotides align to TRBD2. V was clipped by 3 bases and J by 6 bases; unmatched bases: 8. The CDR3 covers 16 residues. Germline CDR1 and CDR2: SGDLS and YYNGEE. The CDR3 sequence: CASSAASGRYGNEQFF. In nucleotides, the CDR3 is TGTGCCAGCAGCGCCGCTAGCGGGAGGTATGGCAATGAGCAGTTCTTC.

This chain uses TRBV6-1 with TRBJ2-7; 9 nucleotides line up with TRBD1. The CDR3 extends over 15 amino acids. After removal of 5 bases from V and 0 bases from J, the junction contained 5 bases not matched to a gene. Germline V CDR1 and CDR2: MNHNS, SASEGT. CDR3 nucleotide sequence: TGTGCCAGCAGTACCCCGGGACAGGGCTCCTACGAGCAGTACTTC. This codes for CASSTPGQGSYEQYF.

The chain recombines TRBV13 with TRBJ2-2, with 9 bases aligning to TRBD2. Germline V gene lookup returns CDR1 PRHDT and CDR2 FYEKMQ (reference sequence). CDR3 length: 15 amino acids. V was clipped by 5 bases and J by 5 bases; unmatched bases: 6. Here the CDR3 reads CASSDSGRGTGELFF. The CDR3 region has the DNA TGTGCCAGCAGCGATAGCGGGAGAGGGACCGGGGAGCTGTTTTTT.

This clone was counted once. The chain combines TRBV5-5 with TRBJ1-3; D remains ambiguous. Trimming stripped 4 bases from V and 0 bases from J, with 20 bases between. The CDR3 has 18 residues. Germline V gene lookup returns CDR1 SGHKS and CDR2 YYEKEE (reference sequence). The CDR3 loop is CASSAYPPDIHSGNTIYF. The CDR3 region has the DNA TGTGCCAGCAGCGCCTATCCCCCCGACATACACTCTGGAAACACCATATATTTT.

A word on this clone: At the DNA level, this CDR3 is encoded by other sequences in the same sample as well. V usage is TRBV7-9 and J usage is TRBJ2-2; D is perhaps TRBD1 (5 bases). Germline CDR1 is SEHNR and CDR2 is FQNEAQ (reference sequence). CDR3 length equals 13 residues. Trimming removed 1 base at V and 8 bases at J, with 8 bases between. CDR3 sequence reads: CASSLVGAGELFF. The CDR3 DNA is TGTGCCAGCAGCTTAGTAGGGGCAGGGGAGCTGTTTTTT.

This rearrangement joins TRBV7-9 to TRBJ2-7, with D perhaps TRBD1 (5 bases). The CDR3 spans 17 residues. V lost 1 base and J 2 bases, leaving 18 bases between the germline ends. Germline loops: CDR1 SEHNR, CDR2 FQNEAQ (reference sequence). The CDR3 here is CASSLDGWQGITYEQYF. The DNA of the CDR3 is TGTGCCAGCAGCTTAGACGGGTGGCAGGGTATCACCTACGAGCAGTACTTC.

The V call is TRBV2, the J call TRBJ1-2; D gene ambiguous. This CDR3 contains 13 residues. The germline gives CDR1 SNHLY, CDR2 FYNNEI. Trimming stripped 4 bases from V and 7 bases from J, with 13 bases between. The CDR3 region is CASSVGLGSGYTF. Here the CDR3 DNA reads TGTGCCAGCAGTGTCGGTTTAGGGAGTGGCTACACCTTC. Using reference TRBV2 and TRBJ1-2 for the parts outside the CDR3, the full variable domain is EPEVTQTPSHQVTQMGQEVILRCVPISNHLYFYWYRQILGQKVEFLVSFYNNEISEKSEIFDDQFSVERPDGSNFTLKIRSTKLEDSAMYFCASSVGLGSGYTFGSGTRLTVV.

In regard to this clone: Distinct nucleotide sequences in the sample also encode this CDR3. This sequence joins TRBV27 and TRBJ2-1; TRBD1 matches at 10 bases. V lost 5 bases to trimming and J lost 7 bases; unmatched junction nucleotides: 5. The CDR3 sequence is 14 residues long. In germline, CDR1 is MNHEY, CDR2 SMNVEV (reference sequence). The CDR3 DNA is TGTGCCAGCAGTCCGGGGACAGGGGCTAATGAGCAGTTCTTC. Protein sequence: CASSPGTGANEQFF.

V and J are TRBV6-1 and TRBJ2-7; 9 positions agree with TRBD2. Germline V gives CDR1 MNHNS, CDR2 SASEGT. The CDR3 is made up of 15 amino acids. V was clipped by 2 bases and J by 3 bases; unmatched bases: 5. The CDR3, as DNA: TGTGCCAGCAGTGAAAAGACTAGCGGCCTCTACGAGCAGTACTTC. Amino acids: CASSEKTSGLYEQYF.

The CDR3: CASSDDRGVREQYF. CDR3 in DNA: TGTGCCAGCAGCGATGACAGGGGGGTTCGCGAGCAGTACTTC. The genes are TRBV7-9 and TRBJ2-7; 9 bases line up with TRBD1. The trim removed 5 bases at V and 6 bases at J, leaving 8 bases unmatched. From germline, CDR1 is SEHNR and CDR2 FQNEAQ (reference sequence). The CDR3 length is 14 residues.

The genes are TRBV5-3 and TRBJ1-1; no clear D gene. TRBV5-3 has ORF status, its function being uncertain. The CDR3 sequence is 11 residues long. V lost 5 bases and J lost 6, with 8 bases in between. The chain's CDR3 is CARRYLAEAFF. The CDR3 DNA is TGTGCCAGAAGATACCTAGCTGAAGCTTTCTTT.

This rearrangement joins TRBV7-9 to TRBJ2-1; D might be TRBD2 (6 bases). The V and J ends lost 0 bases and 8 bases respectively, with 14 bases between them. This CDR3 comprises 15 residues. CDR1 is SEHNR, CDR2 FQNEAQ, per germline (reference sequence). CDR3 nucleotides: TGTGCCAGCAGCTTAGCGCGGGACCCGTGGGATGAGCAGTTCTTC. Translation: CASSLARDPWDEQFF.

The chain recombines TRBV19 with TRBJ2-7; 8 bases are a match to TRBD2. The V gene end was trimmed by 5 bases and the J gene end by 7 bases; junction bases not matched to a gene: 13. The CDR3 totals 15 residues. Per the germline V gene, CDR1 is LNHDA and CDR2 is SQIVND (reference sequence). The CDR3 sequence: CASSFTSGDRAEQYF. The CDR3 DNA reads TGTGCCAGTAGTTTCACTAGCGGCGACCGGGCGGAGCAGTACTTC.

The chain couples TRBV10-2 to TRBJ2-2, with 8 nucleotides matching TRBD1. This CDR3 has 17 amino acids. V was clipped by 2 bases and J by 3 bases; unmatched bases: 8. Germline lookup yields CDR1 WSHSY and CDR2 SAAADI. CDR3 in amino acids: CASSEGVQGAHTGELFF. The CDR3, as DNA: TGCGCCAGCAGTGAGGGGGTCCAGGGGGCACACACCGGGGAGCTGTTTTTT.

The V gene is TRBV6-1, the J gene TRBJ1-2, with D possibly TRBD1 on 5 matching bases. Germline V gene data show CDR1 as MNHNS and CDR2 as SASEGT. The CDR3 is 16 residues long. Trimming stripped 2 bases from V and 5 bases from J, with 18 bases between. The CDR3 loop is CASSESLRQGEYGYTF. In DNA form, the CDR3 reads TGTGCCAGCAGTGAATCCCTTCGGCAGGGAGAATATGGCTACACCTTC.

CDR3 region: CASSLAQGKDTEAFF. CDR3 nucleotide sequence: TGTGCCAGCAGCTTGGCCCAGGGGAAGGACACTGAAGCTTTCTTT. The chain combines TRBV7-9 with TRBJ1-1, with D possibly being TRBD1 (6 bases). The germline V gene has CDR1 SEHNR and CDR2 FQNEAQ (reference sequence). The CDR3 has 15 residues. Between the trimmed V and J ends, which lost 3 bases and 3 bases, there was a span of 14 bases.

In DNA, the CDR3 is TGCAGTGCTAGGAAGAGCTATGGCTACACCTTC. It codes for CSARKSYGYTF. The chain couples TRBV20-1 to TRBJ1-2; no reliable D call. Trimming took 3 bases from V and 4 from J, leaving 6 bases between them. This CDR3 has 11 amino acids. Germline V gene sequence: CDR1 DFQATT, CDR2 SNEGSKA (reference sequence).

A remark on this clone: Other nucleotide sequences in the sample specify the same CDR3. The chain links TRBV4-1 to TRBJ2-7, with 7 nucleotides matching TRBD2. CDR3 length equals 15 residues. Per the germline V gene, CDR1 is MGHRA and CDR2 is YSYEKL. The trim removed 0 bases at V and 0 bases at J, leaving 2 bases unmatched. The CDR3 spells CASSQERGSSYEQYF. As DNA, the CDR3 is TGCGCCAGCAGCCAAGAGCGCGGGAGCTCCTACGAGCAGTACTTC.

The chain recombines TRBV6-5 with TRBJ1-6; TRBD1 might be the D (5 bases). Germline V CDR1 and CDR2: MNHEY, SVGAGI. V gave up 0 bases and J gave up 9 bases, with 9 bases separating them. This CDR3 is built from 14 residues. The CDR3 protein is CASSYSEGRSPLHF. Written as DNA, the CDR3 is TGTGCCAGCAGTTACTCCGAGGGGCGTTCACCCCTCCACTTT.

On this clone: At the DNA level, this CDR3 is encoded by other sequences in the same sample as well. The rearrangement uses TRBV27 and TRBJ1-5, with D unresolved. This CDR3 is built from 14 residues. CDR1 and CDR2 from the germline V gene are MNHEY and SMNVEV (reference sequence). Trimming left V 4 bases short and J 0 bases short, with 7 bases between. CDR3 in DNA: TGTGCCAGCAGTTCAGGCGGTAGCAATCAGCCCCAGCATTTT. Its protein is CASSSGGSNQPQHF.

This chain connects TRBV5-6 to TRBJ2-1; D is unresolved. The CDR3 has 14 amino acids. Trimming shortened V by 6 bases and J by 0 bases, and 10 bases separated the two germline ends. Germline V gene lookup returns CDR1 SGHDT and CDR2 YYEEEE. CDR3 bases: TGTGCCAGCACCTCCGGCCTCTCCTACAATGAGCAGTTCTTC. Encoded protein: CASTSGLSYNEQFF.